The clone carrying this T cell receptor beta chain appeared many times. The sample comes from a study of CD8 T cells in ankylosing spondylitis. TCRdb reprocessed the 5' RACE reads via MiXCR and lists one record per CDR3 protein. The sample consists of approximately 40,000 distinct CDR3 sequences, 5.5% to 7.5% of them appearing once. The CDR3 length is 13 residues. V lost 1 base, J lost 8 bases, and 6 bases lay in between. Germline-derived CDR1 and CDR2 are SEHNR and FQNEAQ (reference sequence). Material for sequencing was blood, either unsorted or a sorted T cell fraction (not recorded which). The sequence came from a male donor with ankylosing spondylitis or in good health (not recorded which). The chain links TRBV7-9 to TRBJ1-6; D may be TRBD1 (5 bases). Here the CDR3 reads CASSLEGDSPLHF. The CDR3 coding sequence is TGTGCCAGCAGCTTAGAAGGGGATTCACCCCTCCACTTT.